A single sample gave rise to the 16 T cell receptor beta chains below, sequenced in a study of regulatory T cells in long-lasting Graves disease. The time point was: newly diagnosed GD, antithyroid drugs for less than 3 months. RNA from PBMCs was the source of the TCR library. Arm-PCR with iRepertoire HTBI primers amplified the CDR3 regions for these TCR beta libraries. One entry per CDR3 protein, called by TCRdb with MiXCR from the multiplex PCR reads. Of 370,000 or so distinct CDR3 sequences listed, roughly 15% are singletons. The same data also went into a second study, on T cells in Graves' hyperthyroidism and ophthalmopathy.

The sequenced sample was peripheral blood mononuclear cells (PBMCs), obtained at new diagnosis, from a patient treated with antithyroid drugs. All receptors derive from a woman between 18 and 29 years old with Graves disease.

This clonotype was detected many times. The gene calls are TRBV5-1 and TRBJ2-7; D uncertain. Germline V lookup: CDR1 SGHRS, CDR2 YFSETQ. Trimming removed 0 bases from V and 8 bases from J, with 9 bases in between. The CDR3 extends over 12 amino acids. Here the CDR3 reads CASSLEVDQQYF. The DNA of the CDR3 is TGCGCCAGCAGCTTGGAGGTGGACCAGCAGTACTTC.

At least ten counts were recorded for this clonotype. The rearrangement uses TRBV28 and TRBJ2-3, with D possibly called TRBD1 or TRBD2 (5 bases each). Trimming stripped 2 bases from V and 0 bases from J, with 12 bases between. CDR3 length: 16 residues. Germline CDR1 reads MDHEN; CDR2 reads SYDVKM. CDR3 protein: CASSLIGALSTDTQYF. CDR3 sequence (DNA): TGTGCCAGCAGTTTAATCGGGGCCCTTAGCACAGATACGCAGTATTTT.

This clonotype came up a few times. The chain carries TRBV28 and TRBJ1-1, with D unclear. The germline V gene encodes CDR1 MDHEN and CDR2 SYDVKM. V lost 3 bases to trimming and J lost 0 bases, with 8 bases between them. This CDR3 has 14 amino acids. CDR3 protein: CASSLLRMNTEAFF. CDR3 coding DNA: TGTGCCAGCAGTTTGCTTCGCATGAACACTGAAGCTTTCTTT.

Note on this clonotype: It may be a read error: a sequence one base away is much more abundant. This chain connects TRBV5-1 to TRBJ2-3; D unclear. Trimming took off 6 bases at V and 5 bases at J, with 13 bases between the two ends. From germline, CDR1 is SGHRS and CDR2 YFSETQ. The CDR3 runs to 13 residues. The CDR3 is CASNPLWRDTQYF. The CDR3 DNA follows: TGCGCCAGCAACCCCCTTTGGAGAGATACGCAGTATTTT. Together with reference TRBV5-1 and TRBJ2-3, the CDR3 gives the full variable domain: KAGVTQTPRYLIKTRGQQVTLSCSPISGHRSVSWYQQTPGQGLQFLFEYFSETQRNKGNFPGRFSGRQFSNSRSEMNVSTLELGDSALYLCASNPLWRDTQYFGPGTRLTVL.

The rearrangement joins TRBV7-9 to TRBJ2-2, with unresolved D. CDR3 length: 12 residues. The ends were cut back, 3 bases at V and 6 bases at J, with 5 bases in the middle. Germline V gives CDR1 SEHNR, CDR2 FQNEAQ (reference sequence). CDR3 bases: TGTGCCAGCAGCTTTGGGTCCGGGGAGCTGTTTTTT. Protein: CASSFGSGELFF.

This chain uses TRBV4-2 with TRBJ2-5, with no clear D. V gave up 0 bases and J gave up 0 bases, with 8 bases separating them. Germline V gives CDR1 LGHNA, CDR2 YNFKEQ. The CDR3 has 15 amino acids. CDR3 protein: CASSQEQTYQETQYF. CDR3 coding DNA: TGTGCCAGCAGCCAAGAGCAGACTTACCAAGAGACCCAGTACTTC.

This clonotype was detected ten times or more. The gene calls are TRBV7-2 and TRBJ2-3, with 7 bases identical to TRBD2. The J segment lost 2 bases and the V segment lost 5 bases, leaving 1 base of the junction unmatched. The CDR3 sequence is 13 residues long. The germline CDR1 and CDR2 sequences are SGHTA and FQGNSA. DNA for the CDR3: TGTGCCAGCAGCCGGGACTACACAGATACGCAGTATTTT. This gives the protein CASSRDYTDTQYF. The full variable domain, with the rest looked up from reference TRBV7-2 and TRBJ2-3, is GAGVSQSPSNKVTEKGKDVELRCDPISGHTALYWYRQSLGQGLEFLIYFQGNSAPDKSGLPSDRFSAERTGGSVSTLTIQRTQQEDSAVYLCASSRDYTDTQYFGPGTRLTVL.

This clonotype was picked up many times. The chain has TRBV7-8 and TRBJ2-3, with D unresolved. The CDR3 contains 14 residues. V was clipped by 1 base and J by 0 bases, with 5 bases between them. Germline V gene sequence: CDR1 SGHVS, CDR2 FQNEAQ. The CDR3 region is CASSLEASTDTQYF. In DNA, the CDR3 is TGTGCCAGCAGCTTAGAGGCGAGCACAGATACGCAGTATTTT.

There are a few counts of this clonotype. V and J are TRBV6-9 and TRBJ2-5; unclear D gene. CDR3 length: 11 amino acids. Germline loops: CDR1 MNHGY, CDR2 SVAAGI. Trimming removed 3 bases from V and 7 bases from J, with 6 bases in between. The CDR3 bases are TGTGCCAGCAGTTACCTAGGGACCCAGTACTTC. Translating gives CASSYLGTQYF.

This clonotype was seen at least ten times. The rearrangement joins TRBV2 to TRBJ2-2, with TRBD1 matching over 10 bases. V shed 6 bases and J 3 bases; nucleotides not matched to a gene: 10. This CDR3 is 17 amino acids long. The germline V gene encodes CDR1 SNHLY and CDR2 FYNNEI. The CDR3 region has the DNA TGTGCCAGCAGCCCCACGGGGACAGGGGCGGACACCGGGGAGCTGTTTTTT. It is translated as CASSPTGTGADTGELFF.

There are many counts of this clonotype. The chain carries TRBV7-9 and TRBJ2-3; 7 bases line up with TRBD1. The V gene's germline CDR1 is SEHNR and CDR2 FQNEAQ (reference sequence). The CDR3 sequence is 15 residues long. V gave up 4 bases and J gave up 4 bases; unmatched junction bases: 8. The CDR3 DNA reads as TGTGCCAGCAGCTCCTCGACAGGGAGTGCAGATACGCAGTATTTT. Translation: CASSSSTGSADTQYF.

This clonotype has a handful of counts. The V and J genes are TRBV20-1 and TRBJ1-4; 10 nucleotides align to TRBD1. The CDR3 extends over 16 amino acids. With 3 bases clipped from V and 8 bases from J, the junction kept 12 bases outside the gene matches. CDR1 and CDR2 (germline): DFQATT, SNEGSKA (reference sequence). The CDR3 DNA is TGCAGTGCTAGGAACGACAGGGGGCTCCCAGGGGAAAAACTGTTTTTT. Encoded protein: CSARNDRGLPGEKLFF.

This clonotype turned up a few times. The rearrangement joins TRBV18 to TRBJ2-3; 9 bases are shared with TRBD2. The V gene's germline CDR1 is KGHSH and CDR2 LQKENI. This CDR3 spans 17 amino acids. After removal of 3 bases from V and 2 bases from J, the junction contained 9 bases not matched to a gene. CDR3 in amino acids: CASSPPGSGGFTDTQYF. CDR3 in DNA: TGTGCCAGCTCACCCCCTGGCAGCGGGGGGTTCACAGATACGCAGTATTTT.

The chain employs TRBV9 and TRBJ1-2; D is ambiguous. Germline values: CDR1 SGDLS, CDR2 YYNGEE. The V gene lost 4 bases and the J gene lost 3 bases, with 7 bases spanning the gap. The CDR3 contains 12 residues. In DNA, the CDR3 is TGTGCCAGCAGCCGTAACGACTATGGCTACACCTTC. Translation gives CASSRNDYGYTF.

This clonotype has a single count. This chain connects TRBV6-2 or TRBV6-3 to TRBJ1-1; 9 bases align to TRBD1. V lost 2 bases and J lost 0; bases outside the gene matches: 4. This CDR3 region has 16 residues. Germline CDR1 and CDR2: MNHEY and SVGEGT. The CDR3 is CASSYRQGGLNTEAFF. The CDR3 region has the DNA TGTGCCAGCAGTTACCGACAGGGGGGACTGAACACTGAAGCTTTCTTT.

This sequence joins TRBV4-2 and TRBJ1-2; 8 nucleotides align to TRBD1. Per the germline V gene, CDR1 is LGHNA and CDR2 is YNFKEQ. The CDR3 consists of 18 residues. With 0 bases clipped from V and 7 bases from J, the junction kept 16 bases outside the gene matches. The CDR3 spells CASSQDQSRTGYIGGYTF. The DNA for the CDR3 is TGTGCCAGCAGCCAAGATCAGTCCCGGACAGGGTATATTGGTGGCTACACCTTC.